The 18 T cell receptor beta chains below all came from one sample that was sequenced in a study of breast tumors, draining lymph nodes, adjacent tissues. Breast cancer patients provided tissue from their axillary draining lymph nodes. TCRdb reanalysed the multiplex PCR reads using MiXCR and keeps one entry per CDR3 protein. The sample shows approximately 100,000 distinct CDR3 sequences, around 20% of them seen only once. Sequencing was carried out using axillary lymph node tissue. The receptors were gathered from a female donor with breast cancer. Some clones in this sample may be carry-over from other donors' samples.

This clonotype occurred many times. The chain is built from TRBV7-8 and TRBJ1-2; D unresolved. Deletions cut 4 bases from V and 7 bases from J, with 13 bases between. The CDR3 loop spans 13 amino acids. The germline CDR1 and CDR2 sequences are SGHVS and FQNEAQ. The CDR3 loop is CASSSGGVPGYTF. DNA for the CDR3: TGTGCCAGCAGCTCTGGTGGGGTCCCTGGCTACACCTTC.

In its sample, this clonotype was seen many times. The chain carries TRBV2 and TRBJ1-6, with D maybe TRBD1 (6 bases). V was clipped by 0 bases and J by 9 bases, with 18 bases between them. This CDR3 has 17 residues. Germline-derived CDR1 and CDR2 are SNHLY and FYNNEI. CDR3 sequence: CASSEALLTGILSPLHF. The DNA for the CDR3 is TGTGCCAGCAGTGAAGCGCTTCTTACAGGGATTCTTTCACCCCTCCACTTT.

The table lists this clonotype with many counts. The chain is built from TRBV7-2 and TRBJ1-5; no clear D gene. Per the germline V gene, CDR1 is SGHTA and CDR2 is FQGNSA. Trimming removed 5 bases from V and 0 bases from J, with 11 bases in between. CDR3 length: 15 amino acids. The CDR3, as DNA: TGTGCCAGCAGCCGCGTCAGTGGTAGCAATCAGCCCCAGCATTTT. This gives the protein CASSRVSGSNQPQHF. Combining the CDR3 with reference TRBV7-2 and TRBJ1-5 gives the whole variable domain GAGVSQSPSNKVTEKGKDVELRCDPISGHTALYWYRQSLGQGLEFLIYFQGNSAPDKSGLPSDRFSAERTGGSVSTLTIQRTQQEDSAVYLCASSRVSGSNQPQHFGDGTRLSIL.

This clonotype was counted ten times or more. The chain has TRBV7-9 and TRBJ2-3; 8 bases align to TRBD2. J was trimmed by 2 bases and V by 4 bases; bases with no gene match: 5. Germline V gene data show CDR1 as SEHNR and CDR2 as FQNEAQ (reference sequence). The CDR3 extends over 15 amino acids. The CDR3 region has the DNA TGTGCCAGCAGCTCTTCAGCGGGGGACACAGATACGCAGTATTTT. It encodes CASSSSAGDTDTQYF. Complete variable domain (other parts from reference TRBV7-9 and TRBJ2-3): DTGVSQNPRHKITKRGQNVTFRCDPISEHNRLYWYRQTLGQGPEFLTYFQNEAQLEKSRLLSDRFSAERPKGSFSTLEIQRTEQGDSAMYLCASSSSAGDTDTQYFGPGTRLTVL.

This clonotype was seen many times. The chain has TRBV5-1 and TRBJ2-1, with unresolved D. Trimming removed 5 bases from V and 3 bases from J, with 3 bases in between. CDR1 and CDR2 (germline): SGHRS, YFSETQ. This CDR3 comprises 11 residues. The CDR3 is CASSLYNEQFF. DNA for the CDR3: TGCGCCAGCAGTCTCTACAATGAGCAGTTCTTC.

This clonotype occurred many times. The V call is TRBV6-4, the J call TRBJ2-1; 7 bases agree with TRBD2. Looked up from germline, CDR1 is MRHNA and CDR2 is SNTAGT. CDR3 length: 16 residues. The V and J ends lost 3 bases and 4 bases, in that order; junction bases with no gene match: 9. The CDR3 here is CASSETGGGNYNEQFF. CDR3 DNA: TGTGCCAGCAGTGAGACGGGAGGAGGCAATTACAATGAGCAGTTCTTC.

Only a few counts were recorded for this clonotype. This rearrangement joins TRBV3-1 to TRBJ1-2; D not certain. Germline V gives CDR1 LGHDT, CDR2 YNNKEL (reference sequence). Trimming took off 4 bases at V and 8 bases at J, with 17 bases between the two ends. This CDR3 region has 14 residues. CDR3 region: CASSLAWVEEGYTF. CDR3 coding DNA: TGTGCCAGCAGCCTAGCCTGGGTGGAGGAGGGCTACACCTTC. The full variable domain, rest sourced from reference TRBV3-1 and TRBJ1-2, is DTAVSQTPKYLVTQMGNDKSIKCEQNLGHDTMYWYKQDSKKFLKIMFSYNNKELIINETVPNRFSPKSPDKAHLNLHINSLELGDSAVYFCASSLAWVEEGYTFGSGTRLTVV.

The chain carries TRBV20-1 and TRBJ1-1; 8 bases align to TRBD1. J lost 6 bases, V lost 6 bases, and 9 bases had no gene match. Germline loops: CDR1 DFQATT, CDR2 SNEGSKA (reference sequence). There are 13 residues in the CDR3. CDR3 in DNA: TGCAGTGCCCCTCGCCAGGGGGCGGCTGAAGCTTTCTTT. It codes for CSAPRQGAAEAFF.

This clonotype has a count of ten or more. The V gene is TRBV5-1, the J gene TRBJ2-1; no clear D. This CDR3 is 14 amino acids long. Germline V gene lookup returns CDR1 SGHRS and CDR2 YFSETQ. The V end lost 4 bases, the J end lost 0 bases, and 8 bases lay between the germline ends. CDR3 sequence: CASSPGSSYNEQFF. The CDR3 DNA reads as TGCGCCAGCAGCCCAGGTAGCTCCTACAATGAGCAGTTCTTC.

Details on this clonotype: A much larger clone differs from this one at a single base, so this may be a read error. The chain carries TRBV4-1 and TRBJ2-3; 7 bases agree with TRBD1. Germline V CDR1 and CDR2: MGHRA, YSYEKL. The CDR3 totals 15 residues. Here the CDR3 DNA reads TGCGCCAGCAGCCAAGATCTGTCAGGGGGATATACGCGGTATTTT. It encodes CASSQDLSGGYTRYF.

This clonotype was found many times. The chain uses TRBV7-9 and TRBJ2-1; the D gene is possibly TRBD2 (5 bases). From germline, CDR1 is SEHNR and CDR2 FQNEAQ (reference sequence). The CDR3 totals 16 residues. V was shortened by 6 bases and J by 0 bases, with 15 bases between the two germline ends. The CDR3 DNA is TGTGCCAGCAGTCCTCTGAGCGGAAACTCCTACAATGAGCAGTTCTTC. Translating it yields CASSPLSGNSYNEQFF.

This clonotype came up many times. The DNA of the CDR3 is TGTGCCAGCGGCCTGGACGGATTCACCGGGGAGCTGTTTTTT. Its protein is CASGLDGFTGELFF. This rearrangement joins TRBV7-3 to TRBJ2-2, with no clear D. The CDR3 has 14 residues. Germline V gene lookup returns CDR1 SGHTA and CDR2 FQGTGA. The ends were cut back, 8 bases at V and 4 bases at J, with 14 bases in the middle.

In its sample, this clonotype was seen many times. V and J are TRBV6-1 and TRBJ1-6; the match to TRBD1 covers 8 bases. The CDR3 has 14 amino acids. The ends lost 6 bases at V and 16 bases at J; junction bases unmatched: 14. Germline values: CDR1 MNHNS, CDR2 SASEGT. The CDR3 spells CASRGDRWGGELHF. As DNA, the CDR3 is TGTGCCAGCAGGGGGGACAGGTGGGGGGGGGAACTCCACTTT.

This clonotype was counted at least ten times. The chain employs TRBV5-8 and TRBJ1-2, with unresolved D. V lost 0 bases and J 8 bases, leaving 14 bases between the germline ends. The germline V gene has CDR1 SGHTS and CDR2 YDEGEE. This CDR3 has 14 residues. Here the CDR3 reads CASSLAEGTGGYTF. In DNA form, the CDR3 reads TGTGCCAGCAGCTTGGCCGAGGGAACGGGCGGCTACACCTTC.

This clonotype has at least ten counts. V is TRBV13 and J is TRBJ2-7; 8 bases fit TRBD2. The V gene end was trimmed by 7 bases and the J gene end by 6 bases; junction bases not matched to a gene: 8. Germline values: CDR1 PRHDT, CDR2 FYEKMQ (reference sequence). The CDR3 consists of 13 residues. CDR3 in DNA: TGTGCCAGCATCAGCCGGGGGGGATCCGAGCAGTACTTC. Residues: CASISRGGSEQYF.

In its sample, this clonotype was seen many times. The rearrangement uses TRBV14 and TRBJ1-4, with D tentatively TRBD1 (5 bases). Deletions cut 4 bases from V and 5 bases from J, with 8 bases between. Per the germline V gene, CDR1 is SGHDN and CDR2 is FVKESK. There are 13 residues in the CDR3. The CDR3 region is CASSPQGNEKLFF. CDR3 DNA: TGTGCCAGCAGCCCTCAGGGAAATGAAAAACTGTTTTTT.

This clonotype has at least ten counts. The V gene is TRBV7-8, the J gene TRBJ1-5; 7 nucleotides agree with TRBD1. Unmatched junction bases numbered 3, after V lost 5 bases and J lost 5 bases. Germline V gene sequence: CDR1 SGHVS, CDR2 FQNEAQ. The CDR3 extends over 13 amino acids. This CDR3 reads CASSPDRDQPQHF. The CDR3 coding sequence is TGTGCCAGCAGCCCCGACAGGGATCAGCCCCAGCATTTT.

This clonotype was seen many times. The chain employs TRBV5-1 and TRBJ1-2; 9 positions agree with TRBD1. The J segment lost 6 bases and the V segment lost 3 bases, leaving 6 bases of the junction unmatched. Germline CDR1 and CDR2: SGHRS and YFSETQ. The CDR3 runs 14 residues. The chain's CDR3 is CASSWVGQGDGYTF. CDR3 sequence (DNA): TGCGCCAGCAGCTGGGTGGGACAGGGAGATGGCTACACCTTC.